This T cell receptor beta chain was sequenced during a study of graft-versus-host responses after intestinal transplantation. For the study at large: Multivisceral, liver-intestinal, or isolated intestinal transplants were performed in recipients. Uniformly, recipients were administered anti-thymocyte globulin induction with subsequent tacrolimus and steroids for 3 to 4 years. Study-level results: GvH clones turned up in recipient marrow; some had shown up first in ileum or blood.

Profiled with immunoSEQ multiplex PCR; TCRdb holds only in-frame clones, not every one. Among 80,000 to 95,000 clones, around 90% were seen once, and the ten largest hold approximately 5.6%. This clone was seen a single time. Its antigen is still unknown. The trim removed 0 bases at V and 1 base at J, leaving 6 bases unmatched. The CDR3 covers 16 residues. Germline V CDR1 and CDR2: SGDLS, YYNGEE. This specimen was unstimulated CD8+ T cells sorted from spleen or lymph node cells, taken before intestinal transplant. The V and J genes are TRBV9 and TRBJ1-2; TRBD1 matches at 7 bases. The receptor's source is a human donor who received an intestinal transplant. The CDR3: CASSVDRGGLNYGYTF. In DNA, the CDR3 is TGTGCCAGCAGCGTAGACAGGGGAGGCCTTAACTATGGCTACACCTTC.